Listed below are T cell receptor beta chains from one sample, sequenced in a study of neoadjuvant anti-PD-1 for oral cavity cancer. Some clones are missing from TCRdb's copy, which holds only in-frame ones; the method was immunoSEQ multiplex PCR. The sample shows roughly 14,000 clones, about 65% of them seen only once. Sample: PBMCs, taken before nivolumab (anti-PD-1) treatment. The receptors shown here come from a person between 40 and 79 years old with oral cavity squamous cell carcinoma. Both conserved end residues are part of each CDR3. A D gene is named only where the DNA matches it firmly. Only part of the rows carry a size: once, few, many, or a class if the clone is expanded.

clone size	D gene	V gene	J gene	CDR3 protein	CDR3 DNA
few	NA	TRBV6-5	TRBJ1-6	CASRQAGRSPLHF	TGTGCCAGCAGGCAGGCTGGCCGGTCACCCCTCCACTTT
NA	NA	TRBV2	TRBJ2-7	CASSEGPHLSEQYF	TGTGCCAGCAGTGAAGGGCCTCACCTCTCAGAGCAGTACTTC
NA	NA	TRBV9	TRBJ2-5	CASSVNTVQETQYF	TGTGCCAGCAGCGTAAACACGGTCCAAGAGACCCAGTACTTC
NA	TRBD1	TRBV7-9	TRBJ2-1	CASSGQGNYNEQFF	TGTGCCAGCAGTGGACAGGGGAATTACAATGAGCAGTTCTTC
once	NA	TRBV5-1	TRBJ1-4	CASSLSTGPATNEKLFF	TGCGCCAGCAGCTTGAGTACAGGCCCTGCAACTAATGAAAAACTGTTTTTT
few	NA	TRBV7-8	TRBJ2-7	CASTPLGGLGEQYF	TGTGCCAGCACCCCCTTGGGCGGGTTGGGCGAGCAGTACTTC
NA	NA	TRBV27	TRBJ1-5	CASSTYGGKQDQPQHF	TGTGCCAGCAGTACATACGGGGGAAAGCAGGATCAGCCCCAGCATTTT
NA	NA	TRBV5-1	TRBJ2-3	CASSLGRAGTSTDTQYF	TGCGCCAGCAGCTTGGGCCGGGCGGGAACTAGCACAGATACGCAGTATTTT
NA	NA	TRBV6-6	TRBJ1-4	CASRLDLGEKLFF	TGTGCCAGCAGGTTGGATCTCGGGGAAAAACTGTTTTTT
NA	NA	TRBV20-1	TRBJ2-5	CSAGRGGTQYF	TGCAGTGCCGGGCGGGGAGGGACCCAGTACTTC
NA	TRBD2	TRBV5-4	TRBJ2-2	CASSASGTSGRAGAGELFF	TGTGCCAGCAGCGCGTCCGGGACTAGCGGGAGGGCCGGGGCCGGGGAGCTGTTTTTT
few	NA	TRBV15	TRBJ1-3	CATSEGQSSGNTIYF	TGTGCCACCAGCGAGGGGCAGAGCTCTGGAAACACCATATATTTT
NA	TRBD1	TRBV19	TRBJ1-5	CASSQGQLNQPQHF	TGTGCCAGTAGCCAGGGACAGCTCAATCAGCCCCAGCATTTT
NA	NA	TRBV4-1	TRBJ1-1	CASSLEAGTAEAFF	TGCGCCAGCAGCCTGGAGGCCGGGACGGCGGAAGCTTTCTTT
few	TRBD2	TRBV28	TRBJ2-7	CASWGGYEQYF	TGTGCCAGCTGGGGGGGTTACGAGCAGTACTTC
NA	NA	TRBV7-3	TRBJ2-6	CASSLTSGANVLTF	TGTGCCAGCAGCCTCACCTCCGGGGCCAACGTCCTGACTTTC
NA	NA	TRBV2	TRBJ1-5	CASSEYSAGNQPQHF	TGTGCCAGCAGTGAATACAGCGCGGGCAATCAGCCCCAGCATTTT
few	NA	TRBV18	TRBJ1-6	CASSEYNSPLHF	TGTGCCAGCTCAGAATATAATTCACCCCTCCACTTT
NA	NA	TRBV7-6	TRBJ2-5	CASSTFSGRTETQYF	TGTGCCAGCAGCACCTTTTCCGGGAGAACAGAGACCCAGTACTTC
few	NA	TRBV5-6	TRBJ1-1	CASSRDKGLNTEAFF	TGTGCCAGCAGCCGGGACAAGGGTTTGAACACTGAAGCTTTCTTT
few	TRBD1	TRBV28	TRBJ1-1	CASSSGTGNMNTEAFF	TGTGCCAGCAGTTCGGGGACAGGCAACATGAACACTGAAGCTTTCTTT
few	NA	TRBV7-2	TRBJ1-2	CASSLAPGQLTNYGYTF	TGTGCCAGCAGCTTAGCGCCCGGACAGCTAACTAACTATGGCTACACCTTC
NA	NA	TRBV2	TRBJ1-6	CASIWSDYKPWSSYNSPLHF	TGTGCCAGCATTTGGTCAGATTATAAACCCTGGAGCTCCTATAATTCACCCCTCCACTTT
NA	TRBD1	TRBV28	TRBJ1-2	CASSPGTGANYGYTF	TGTGCCAGCAGTCCAGGGACAGGGGCTAACTATGGCTACACCTTC
NA	NA	TRBV19	TRBJ2-1	CASSIDGREQFF	TGTGCCAGTAGTATAGATGGGCGTGAGCAGTTCTTC
few	NA	TRBV19	TRBJ2-2	CASSIPDRRWGGELFF	TGTGCCAGTAGTATCCCGGACCGGCGGTGGGGCGGGGAGCTGTTTTTT
NA	TRBD1	TRBV7-3	TRBJ2-7	CASSLGSGTGGYEQYF	TGTGCCAGCAGCTTAGGGTCCGGGACAGGGGGCTACGAGCAGTACTTC
few	TRBD2	TRBV28	TRBJ2-2	CASSRGGAGELFF	TGTGCCAGCAGCCGGGGAGGGGCCGGGGAGCTGTTTTTT
NA	NA	TRBV20-1	TRBJ2-3	CSAGAADTQYF	TGCAGTGCAGGGGCTGCGGATACGCAGTATTTT